This T cell receptor beta chain was captured by sequencing in a study of blood T cell repertoires in COVID-19. Overall study: Sites in the United States, Italy and Spain provided acute and convalescent COVID-19 samples.

This clone was detected once. Participants' reported clinical history set cohort assignment. V trimming: 1 base; J trimming: 0 bases; junction bases outside the gene matches: 4. CDR3 size: 16 residues. In germline, CDR1 is SGHRS, CDR2 YFSETQ. Produced via immunoSEQ multiplex PCR; TCRdb's table is partial and in-frame only. This table holds 400,000 to 500,000 clones, 88% found once. J is TRBJ2-5 and V is TRBV5-1; TRBD2 agrees at 9 bases. Sequenced: PBMCs or T cells enriched from blood (not recorded which). The clonotype was recovered from a middle-aged woman who had recovered from COVID-19. The CDR3 region is CASSLYGLANQETQYF. The CDR3 nucleotides read TGCGCCAGCAGCTTGTACGGACTAGCGAACCAAGAGACCCAGTACTTC.